Following are 9 T cell receptor beta chains from one sample sequenced in a study of shared clonotypes between healthy human individuals. Data came from immunoSEQ multiplex PCR; TCRdb stores just in-frame clones and leaves some out. The table lists some 630,000 clones, around 96% of them singletons. CD45RO-negative cells were positively selected for CCR7, leaving out terminally differentiated effector memory CD45RA+ cells. The sample consisted of naive CD8+ T cells sorted from blood. The receptors originated from a woman aged 30 to 39 in good health.

The chain carries TRBV2 and TRBJ1-3; D remains ambiguous. V was trimmed by 2 bases and J by 3 bases, leaving 14 bases between them. Germline V gene sequence: CDR1 SNHLY, CDR2 FYNNEI. The CDR3 is 16 residues long. The CDR3 DNA is TGTGCCAGCAGTGAAATATTTTCCCAGATTGGAAACACCATATATTTT. Encoded protein: CASSEIFSQIGNTIYF.

This clone was seen once. The chain is built from TRBV6-5 and TRBJ2-5; 7 bases line up with TRBD2. Germline V gene data show CDR1 as MNHEY and CDR2 as SVGAGI. The CDR3 loop spans 15 amino acids. Germline trimming cut 4 bases from V and 4 bases from J; bases unmatched to any gene: 9. The CDR3 nucleotides read TGTGCCAGCAGTTCCCTCGGGAGGAAGGGAGAGACCCAGTACTTC. Amino acid sequence: CASSSLGRKGETQYF.

In its sample, this clone was seen once. The V call is TRBV10-3, the J call TRBJ2-3; possibly TRBD1 for D (6 bases). V lost 3 bases and J lost 3, with 16 bases in between. The CDR3 contains 16 residues. Germline V gives CDR1 ENHRY, CDR2 SYGVKD. CDR3 DNA sequence: TGTGCCATCAGTGAACCCTCTCAGGGGCAGACAGATACGCAGTATTTT. Residues: CAISEPSQGQTDTQYF.

The chain employs TRBV19 and TRBJ1-1; no reliable D call. Germline assignment: CDR1 LNHDA and CDR2 SQIVND (reference sequence). The CDR3 has 12 amino acids. V lost 5 bases and J 11 bases, leaving 15 bases between the germline ends. The CDR3 reads CASSLGSGSAFF. The CDR3 region has the DNA TGTGCCAGTAGTCTCGGGTCAGGTTCGGCTTTCTTT.

This clone was found once. This chain joins TRBV29-1 and TRBJ2-1; the D call may be TRBD1 or TRBD2 (5 bases each). Trimming pared 7 bases from V and 6 bases from J, leaving 25 bases between. The CDR3 sequence is 16 residues long. CDR1 SQVTM and CDR2 ANQGSEA come from the germline V gene. The CDR3 DNA is TGCAGCGCCCTGGTTTTCTCCGGGACGGTATCCAATGAGCAGTTCTTC. It yields the protein CSALVFSGTVSNEQFF.

The chain combines TRBV4-1 with TRBJ2-7; 8 bases map to TRBD1. The CDR3 covers 14 residues. Losses at the gene ends were 3 bases for V and 2 bases for J; bases not matched to a gene: 3. From germline, CDR1 is MGHRA and CDR2 YSYEKL. This CDR3 reads CASSQWTGPYEQYF. CDR3 DNA sequence: TGCGCCAGCAGCCAGTGGACAGGGCCCTACGAGCAGTACTTC.

The chain couples TRBV28 to TRBJ1-1, with D maybe TRBD1 (5 bases). V lost 2 bases and J 7 bases, leaving 20 bases between the germline ends. Germline V lookup: CDR1 MDHEN, CDR2 SYDVKM. CDR3 length: 16 residues. The CDR3 DNA reads as TGTGCCAGCAGTTTAGGAGTGATGGGGCCGAACTTTGAAGCTTTCTTT. This gives the protein CASSLGVMGPNFEAFF.

This sequence joins TRBV4-1 and TRBJ2-7; 11 nucleotides line up with TRBD2. CDR3 length: 15 amino acids. Germline CDR1 MGHRA, CDR2 YSYEKL. V was clipped by 1 base and J by 5 bases; unmatched bases: 4. DNA of the CDR3: TGCGCCAGCAGCCAAGCTAGCGGGAGGCTCCACGAGCAGTACTTC. Translated: CASSQASGRLHEQYF.

Comment on this clone: Other DNA sequences in this specimen translate into the identical CDR3. The chain carries TRBV13 and TRBJ1-5, with D unresolved. V gave up 0 bases and J gave up 5 bases, with 2 bases separating them. There are 12 residues in the CDR3. The V gene's germline CDR1 is PRHDT and CDR2 FYEKMQ (reference sequence). The CDR3 reads CASSLGDQPQHF. Here the CDR3 DNA reads TGTGCCAGCAGCTTAGGGGATCAGCCCCAGCATTTT.